The TCR beta chain under discussion was sequenced for a study of OX40 agonist ivuxolimab in advanced cancers. On the study more broadly: Intravenous ivuxolimab at 0.01 to 10 mg/kg was given to patients every 2 weeks.

On this clone: Its specificity is not known.

There are 14 residues in the CDR3. CDR1 MNHEY and CDR2 SVGAGI come from the germline V gene. V lost 2 bases and J 2 bases, leaving 7 bases between the germline ends. Study-wide results and caveats: Normalized expansion of T-cell clones was also low for some nonresponders. Compared with others, partial responders at 0.1-3.0 mg/kg displayed clonal expansion among the lowest.

Method: immunoSEQ multiplex PCR; TCRdb's copy keeps in-frame clones and lacks some. Altogether about 51,000 clones are present, around 80% being singletons, with the ten largest covering approximately 22%. Patients with a history of autoimmune disease or on systemic immunosuppression were excluded. J is TRBJ2-1 and V is TRBV6-5; maybe TRBD2 (5 bases). The sample here was CD4+ or CD8+ T cells sorted from blood, taken in a trial of the OX40 agonist ivuxolimab. The TCR was taken from an adult with an advanced solid tumor such as melanoma, head and neck, liver or kidney cancer. Written as DNA, the CDR3 is TGTGCCAGCAGTTACCGGACTCCCTACAATGAGCAGTTCTTC. Protein: CASSYRTPYNEQFF.